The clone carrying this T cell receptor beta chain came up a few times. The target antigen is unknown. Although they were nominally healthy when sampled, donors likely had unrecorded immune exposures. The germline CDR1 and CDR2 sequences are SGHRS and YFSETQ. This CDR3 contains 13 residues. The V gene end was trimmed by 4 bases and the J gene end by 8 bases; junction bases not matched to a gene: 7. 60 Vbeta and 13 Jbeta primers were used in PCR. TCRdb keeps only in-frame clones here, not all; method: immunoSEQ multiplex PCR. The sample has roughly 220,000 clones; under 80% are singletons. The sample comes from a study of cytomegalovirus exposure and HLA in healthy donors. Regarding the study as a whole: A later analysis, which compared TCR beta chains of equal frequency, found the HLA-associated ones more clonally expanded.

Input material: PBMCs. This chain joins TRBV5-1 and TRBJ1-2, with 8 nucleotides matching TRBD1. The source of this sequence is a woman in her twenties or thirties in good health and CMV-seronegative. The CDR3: CASSLQGGQGYTF. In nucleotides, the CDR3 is TGCGCCAGCAGCCTACAGGGGGGCCAAGGCTACACCTTC.